A selection of T cell receptor beta chains follows, all from one sample in a study of blood T cell repertoires in COVID-19. Profiling relied on immunoSEQ multiplex PCR, and the TCRdb table lists in-frame clones only, not all of them. This sample yields about 260,000 clones, of which more than 75% are seen a single time; around 10% belongs to the top ten. The sample was peripheral blood. These TCRs come from a middle-aged man who had recovered from COVID-19. The CDR3 runs from the conserved cysteine through the conserved F or W. A D gene is named only where the DNA matches it firmly. Size is stated for part of the rows, as once, few or many counts, or as a class when the clone is expanded.

j_call	d_call	v_call	clone_size	cdr3_aa	cdr3_nt
TRBJ2-7	NA	TRBV6-5	NA	CASSYSWQGSYEQYF	TGTGCCAGCAGTTACTCGTGGCAGGGCTCCTACGAGCAGTACTTC
TRBJ1-2	TRBD1	TRBV4-2	NA	CASSQPQGFHGYTF	TGTGCCAGCAGCCAACCACAGGGGTTCCATGGCTACACCTTC
TRBJ1-1	NA	TRBV11-3	NA	CASSLDTSPIEANTEAFF	TGTGCCAGCAGCTTAGATACGTCCCCAATTGAGGCGAACACTGAAGCTTTCTTT
TRBJ2-1	TRBD2	TRBV2	NA	CASSERLAGGYNEQFF	TGTGCCAGCAGTGAACGGCTAGCGGGAGGGTACAATGAGCAGTTCTTC
TRBJ2-1	TRBD2	TRBV6-5	NA	CASSYVASGENNEQFF	TGTGCCAGCAGTTACGTGGCTAGCGGGGAGAACAATGAGCAGTTCTTC
TRBJ1-2	NA	TRBV27	NA	CASSQVSGFRGYGYTF	TGTGCCAGCAGTCAAGTCTCGGGTTTTAGGGGATATGGCTACACCTTC
TRBJ2-1	TRBD1	TRBV6-5	NA	CASSRTGGGNEQFF	TGTGCCAGCAGCCGGACAGGGGGTGGCAATGAGCAGTTCTTC
TRBJ1-1	TRBD1	TRBV27	once	CASSTRDRRGAGEAFF	TGTGCCAGCAGTACCAGGGACAGGCGGGGCGCTGGTGAAGCTTTCTTT
TRBJ1-1	NA	TRBV5-1	NA	CASSPDSANTEAFF	TGCGCCAGCAGCCCGGACAGTGCGAACACTGAAGCTTTCTTT
TRBJ1-1	NA	TRBV30	once	CACRQSNTEAFF	TGTGCCTGCAGACAGTCTAACACTGAAGCTTTCTTT
TRBJ1-6	TRBD1	TRBV20-1	NA	CSASRGQVYNSPLHF	TGCAGTGCTAGTAGGGGGCAGGTTTATAATTCACCCCTCCACTTT
TRBJ1-3	TRBD1	TRBV10-3	NA	CAISEMGQSSGNTIYF	TGTGCCATCAGTGAGATGGGACAGAGCTCTGGAAACACCATATATTTT
TRBJ1-1	TRBD1	TRBV29-1	NA	CSVGRQGTEAFF	TGCAGCGTTGGAAGACAGGGCACTGAAGCTTTCTTT